The present T cell receptor (beta chain) was sequenced within a study of T cell repertoires in cytomegalovirus infection (dated by TCRdb to between 2017 and 2020). General notes on the study: The peptide stimulations were aimed at well-studied HLA-B-restricted epitopes as well as recently identified HLA-C-restricted CMV epitopes, whose presentation resists viral immunomodulation. The HLA type of each donor mattered for the analysis, because public TCR beta signatures pointed to carriage of CMV infection along with the matching HLA type.

The paper's findings and limits, for the study overall: The ex vivo response was dominated by HLA-C-restricted CMV-specific TCR beta clonotypes, and the single most frequent clonotype in two of eight donors was supplied by these HLA-C-restricted clonotypes. In both this cohort and an independent roughly 330-donor cohort, the cumulative frequency of public TCR beta family members distinguished carriers of CMV infection plus the relevant HLA type.

Sample treatment or condition, as interpreted from the label and publication: in vitro stimulation with specific CMV peptide epitopes to enrich CMV-specific T cells. The sequencer was an Illumina HiSeq 1500. TCRdb cleaned the public reads at Q25 with fastp, built clones with MiXCR and kept in-frame beta chains. Every entry covers one CDR3 protein and lists the most common genes and DNA from its rows. This sample has about 830,000 distinct CDR3 sequences in its table, and about 31% of those were observed once. Of the sample, roughly 12% is held by the ten largest clones. Reading the germline V gene (reference sequence) gives CDR1 LNHDA and CDR2 SQIVND. The CDR3 runs 12 amino acids, cysteine and phenylalanine included. Only the CDR3 DNA is retained, 36 bases long and in frame from the first base. V gives up 5 bases and J gives up 8 bases, and the segment between their germline ends measures 9 bases.

Of note for this clonotype: The specificity of this receptor is unknown. No base qualities exist here, and no much larger clone lies one base off it.

The TCR originated in a human donor in good health (CMV status not recorded). Some clones in this sample may be carry-over from other donors' samples. Here the chain combines TRBV19 and TRBJ1-4; TRBD1 could be the D gene, as 6 bases match. The specimen comprised cultured CD8+ T cells from PBMCs, sampled from culture after CMV antigen stimulation. The CDR3 sequence is CASSYDREKLFF. The DNA is as follows: TGTGCCAGTAGTTACGACAGGGAAAAACTGTTTTTT.